The 29 T cell receptor beta chains in this list originate from one sample, sequenced in a study of blood T cell repertoires in COVID-19. TCRdb keeps only in-frame clones here, not all; method: immunoSEQ multiplex PCR. This table holds 95,000 to 120,000 clones, over 80% found once. Material: peripheral blood. The receptors shown here come from a woman aged 50 to 65 with acute or convalescent COVID-19.

The chain is built from TRBV27 and TRBJ2-7, with TRBD1 as a possible D gene (5 bases). V shed 8 bases and J shed 2 bases, with 13 bases lying between them. The CDR3 loop spans 13 amino acids. Germline V gene data show CDR1 as MNHEY and CDR2 as SMNVEV (reference sequence). The CDR3 spells CASSIGAPYEQYF. CDR3 in DNA: TGTGCCAGCTCGATAGGGGCCCCCTACGAGCAGTACTTC.

V gene TRBV16 combines with J gene TRBJ1-1; D not certain. V lost 0 bases and J 2 bases, leaving 7 bases between the germline ends. Germline CDR1 and CDR2: KGHSY and FQNENV. This CDR3 is built from 14 residues. The CDR3 region is CASSQSRGNTEAFF. CDR3 bases: TGTGCCAGCAGCCAATCTCGGGGAAACACTGAAGCTTTCTTT.

The chain recombines TRBV29-1 with TRBJ1-1, with 9 positions matching TRBD1. Looked up from germline, CDR1 is SQVTM and CDR2 is ANQGSEA. The length of the CDR3 is 13 residues. V lost 7 bases, J lost 8 bases, and 11 bases stayed unmatched. CDR3 DNA sequence: TGCAGCGCAAGGGACAGGGCTGGGGTGGAAGCTTTCTTT. It is translated as CSARDRAGVEAFF.

V usage is TRBV7-3 and J usage is TRBJ1-2; D is unresolved. CDR1 and CDR2 (germline): SGHTA, FQGTGA. Trimming stripped 2 bases from V and 6 bases from J, with 13 bases between. The CDR3 covers 14 residues. The CDR3 here is CASSLLRVGDGYTF. CDR3 nucleotide sequence: TGTGCCAGCAGCTTATTGAGGGTGGGAGATGGCTACACCTTC.

V usage is TRBV7-2 and J usage is TRBJ2-1; no reliable D call. This CDR3 has 11 residues. Between the trimmed V and J ends, which lost 3 bases and 13 bases, there was a span of 10 bases. Looked up from germline, CDR1 is SGHTA and CDR2 is FQGNSA. CDR3: CASSFRREQFF. For the CDR3, the DNA is TGTGCCAGCAGCTTCCGGAGAGAACAGTTCTTC.

The chain couples TRBV19 to TRBJ2-7; 12 bases line up with TRBD1. Germline loops: CDR1 LNHDA, CDR2 SQIVND (reference sequence). The V segment lost 5 bases and the J segment 6 bases; nucleotides outside the gene matches: 11. This CDR3 has 16 residues. DNA of the CDR3: TGTGCCAGTAGTCACATTCCGGGACAGGGGGCTGGCGAGCAGTACTTC. This encodes CASSHIPGQGAGEQYF.

The rearrangement links TRBV12-5 to TRBJ2-3, with D possibly being TRBD2 (6 bases). V lost 1 base and J lost 3, with 14 bases in between. The CDR3 runs to 16 residues. In germline, CDR1 is LGHNT, CDR2 FRNRAP. In DNA form, the CDR3 reads TGTGCTAGTGGTTTGGGAGGCGCGGGGCGTACAGATACGCAGTATTTT. Protein: CASGLGGAGRTDTQYF.

Only one count was recorded for this clone. CDR3 amino acids: CATETVYGYTF. Written as DNA, the CDR3 is TGTGCCACCGAGACAGTCTATGGCTACACCTTC. The chain carries TRBV11-2 and TRBJ1-2; D is possibly TRBD1 (5 bases). The V end was cut by 10 bases, the J end by 4 bases, with 10 bases between. CDR3 length: 11 amino acids. The V gene's germline CDR1 is SGHAT and CDR2 FQNNGV.

The rearrangement uses TRBV9 and TRBJ2-6, with TRBD1 as a possible D gene (5 bases). Per the germline V gene, CDR1 is SGDLS and CDR2 is YYNGEE. The CDR3 has 15 amino acids. V lost 2 bases to trimming and J lost 1 base, with 7 bases between them. In DNA form, the CDR3 reads TGTGCCAGCAGCGTCCAGGGTTCTGGGGCCAACGTCCTGACTTTC. It codes for CASSVQGSGANVLTF.

V and J are TRBV13 and TRBJ1-2; 7 bases agree with TRBD1. The CDR3 extends over 18 amino acids. V shed 3 bases, J shed 2 bases, and the junction held 15 bases outside the gene matches. From germline, CDR1 is PRHDT and CDR2 FYEKMQ (reference sequence). The CDR3 coding sequence is TGTGCCAGCAGCTTGGAGACAGGGCCGAACGAGGGAAACTATGGCTACACCTTC. It is translated as CASSLETGPNEGNYGYTF.

This sequence joins TRBV11-3 and TRBJ1-1, with D uncertain. Trimming stripped 0 bases from V and 8 bases from J, with 10 bases between. This CDR3 region has 13 residues. Per the germline V gene, CDR1 is SGHNT and CDR2 is YENEEA. This chain's CDR3 is CASSLEGSQEAFF. The CDR3 DNA follows: TGTGCCAGCAGCTTAGAAGGGAGTCAAGAAGCTTTCTTT.

This chain joins TRBV5-6 and TRBJ2-1; TRBD2 matches 8 bases. Germline values: CDR1 SGHDT, CDR2 YYEEEE. The CDR3 contains 13 residues. Trimming at V came to 2 bases and at J to 9 bases, leaving 4 bases not matched to a gene. CDR3 sequence: CASSLKREIEQFF. Written as DNA, the CDR3 is TGTGCCAGCAGCTTAAAGCGGGAGATTGAGCAGTTCTTC.

This clone was seen only once. The chain is built from TRBV7-9 and TRBJ1-1; a weak D match, TRBD1 (6 bases). Trimming took off 4 bases at V and 6 bases at J, with 24 bases between the two ends. CDR1 is SEHNR, CDR2 FQNEAQ, per germline (reference sequence). The CDR3 has 17 amino acids. The CDR3 is CASSSSKGGWGNPEAFF. CDR3 in DNA: TGTGCCAGCAGCTCCTCGAAAGGGGGATGGGGAAACCCTGAAGCTTTCTTT.

V is TRBV24-1 and J is TRBJ2-7; no definite D call. Germline V CDR1 and CDR2: KGHDR, SFDVKD. V was trimmed by 6 bases and J by 12 bases, leaving 5 bases between them. The CDR3 loop spans 8 amino acids. In nucleotides, the CDR3 is TGTGCCACCAGTCCGGGGTACTTC. Protein sequence: CATSPGYF.

The chain carries TRBV11-2 and TRBJ2-1, with D uncertain. CDR3 length equals 11 residues. V was pared by 5 bases and J by 8 bases, with 7 bases between. Per the germline V gene, CDR1 is SGHAT and CDR2 is FQNNGV. CDR3 DNA: TGTGCCAGCAGCGTACGAGATGAGCAGTTCTTC. Encoded protein: CASSVRDEQFF.

V usage is TRBV19 and J usage is TRBJ2-7; 11 bases agree with TRBD1. Losses at the gene ends were 7 bases for V and 6 bases for J; bases not matched to a gene: 8. This CDR3 contains 14 residues. The germline gives CDR1 LNHDA, CDR2 SQIVND (reference sequence). This CDR3 is CASIGRDRGTEQYF. The CDR3 DNA sequence: TGTGCCAGTATCGGAAGGGACAGGGGGACCGAGCAGTACTTC.

This clone is a singleton in its sample. V gene TRBV3-1 (or the pseudogene TRBV3-2) combines with J gene TRBJ2-1; D is possibly TRBD2 (5 bases). The CDR3 sequence is 13 residues long. Germline CDR1 is LGHDT and CDR2 is YNNKEL (reference sequence). The germline V and J ends were trimmed by 5 bases and 6 bases, with 11 bases remaining between them. The CDR3 coding sequence is TGTGCCAGCAGCGTCGCTGGAGGCAATGAGCAGTTCTTC. This encodes CASSVAGGNEQFF.

This chain joins TRBV27 and TRBJ2-2; perhaps TRBD1 as D (6 bases). The length of the CDR3 is 15 residues. Trimming took 5 bases from V and 1 from J, leaving 11 bases between them. Germline V gene lookup returns CDR1 MNHEY and CDR2 SMNVEV (reference sequence). Written as DNA, the CDR3 is TGTGCCAGCAGTCCCGGGACAAAGAACACCGGGGAGCTGTTTTTT. This sequence encodes CASSPGTKNTGELFF.

The J gene is TRBJ1-2, the V gene TRBV12-3 or TRBV12-4; tentative D call: TRBD1 (6 bases). There are 13 residues in the CDR3. V was pared by 5 bases and J by 5 bases, with 12 bases between. The CDR3 bases are TGTGCCAGCAGTCTAGGCACAGGGTATGGCTACACCTTC. Residues: CASSLGTGYGYTF.

The chain carries TRBV2 and TRBJ2-6, with TRBD1 as a possible D gene (5 bases). Germline CDR1 reads SNHLY; CDR2 reads FYNNEI. This CDR3 is 14 amino acids long. V was pared by 7 bases and J by 2 bases, with 9 bases between. CDR3 protein: CASTFRAGANVLTF. The CDR3 DNA reads as TGTGCCAGCACGTTCAGGGCTGGGGCCAACGTCCTGACTTTC.

This clone was seen only once. The chain is built from TRBV21-1 and TRBJ1-2; the table names TRBD1, a call not compared with the DNA. TRBV21-1 is tagged as a pseudogene. This CDR3 contains 17 residues. The CDR3 DNA reads as TGTGCCAGCAGCAAAGGGGAAACAGGGTCTAATCGCTATGGCTACACCTTC. Translated: CASSKGETGSNRYGYTF.

The rearrangement joins TRBV18 to TRBJ1-1; a possible D gene is TRBD1 (5 bases). Germline CDR1 reads KGHSH; CDR2 reads LQKENI. The CDR3 spans 18 residues. The V and J ends lost 0 bases and 0 bases respectively, with 17 bases between them. The chain's CDR3 is CASSPPLAGEAMNTEAFF. CDR3 sequence (DNA): TGTGCCAGCTCACCACCCTTAGCGGGGGAAGCCATGAACACTGAAGCTTTCTTT.

A remark on this clone: One end of the junction does not line up with germline, which may come from a read error. This rearrangement joins TRBV20-1 to TRBJ1-2, with a weak D call TRBD1 (6 bases). The CDR3 has 11 residues. In germline, CDR1 is DFQATT, CDR2 SNEGSKA (reference sequence). CDR3 amino acids: CSATGLRGYTF. The CDR3 coding sequence is TGCAGCGCTACAGGGCTGAGAGGCTACACCTTC.

The V gene is TRBV19, the J gene TRBJ2-7, with a tentative D call TRBD2 (5 bases). This CDR3 has 11 residues. Germline-derived CDR1 and CDR2 are LNHDA and SQIVND (reference sequence). Trimming removed 10 bases at V and 8 bases at J, with 15 bases between. The DNA of the CDR3 is TGTGCCACCAGTCCGGGGAATCAGCAGTACTTC. Translation gives CATSPGNQQYF.

This chain uses TRBV25-1 with TRBJ1-1, with 9 bases fitting TRBD1. The CDR3 loop spans 13 amino acids. The germline V gene has CDR1 MGHDK and CDR2 SYGVNS. V shed 6 bases, J shed 5 bases, and the junction held 4 bases outside the gene matches. The CDR3 here is CASSDRGWTEAFF. For the CDR3, the DNA is TGTGCCAGCAGCGACAGGGGGTGGACTGAAGCTTTCTTT.

The gene calls are TRBV5-6 and TRBJ2-7; 7 bases fit TRBD2. Per the germline V gene, CDR1 is SGHDT and CDR2 is YYEEEE. The trim removed 2 bases at V and 5 bases at J, leaving 16 bases unmatched. The CDR3 is 17 residues long. CDR3 coding DNA: TGTGCCAGCAGCTTCGACAGTAACGCGGGAGCCGGCGACGAGCAGTACTTC. Its translation: CASSFDSNAGAGDEQYF. The full variable domain, its missing parts supplied by reference TRBV5-6 and TRBJ2-7, is DAGVTQSPTHLIKTRGQQVTLRCSPKSGHDTVSWYQQALGQGPQFIFQYYEEEERQRGNFPDRFSGHQFPNYSSELNVNALLLGDSALYLCASSFDSNAGAGDEQYFGPGTRLTVT.

The genes are TRBV11-2 and TRBJ2-7, with no clear D. Between the trimmed V and J ends, which lost 0 bases and 4 bases, there was a span of 13 bases. Looked up from germline, CDR1 is SGHAT and CDR2 is FQNNGV. This CDR3 comprises 15 residues. CDR3 DNA: TGTGCCAGCAGCTTAGAGTATACGAGCGCGTACGAGCAGTACTTC. It yields the protein CASSLEYTSAYEQYF. The full variable domain, with the rest looked up from reference TRBV11-2 and TRBJ2-7, is EAGVAQSPRYKIIEKRQSVAFWCNPISGHATLYWYQQILGQGPKLLIQFQNNGVVDDSQLPKDRFSAERLKGVDSTLKIQPAKLEDSAVYLCASSLEYTSAYEQYFGPGTRLTVT.

A note on this clone: The junction differs from germline at one of its ends, possibly a read error. The chain recombines TRBV3-1 (or the pseudogene TRBV3-2) with TRBJ2-3, with D unclear. Germline assignment: CDR1 LGHDT and CDR2 YNNKEL (reference sequence). The CDR3 consists of 13 residues. The DNA of the CDR3 is TGTGCCAGCAGTCAAGGCCGGGCAGATACGCAGTATTTT. Amino acids: CASSQGRADTQYF.

The rearrangement joins TRBV12-3 or TRBV12-4 to TRBJ2-7; D perhaps matches TRBD1 (6 bases). The V gene lost 6 bases and the J gene lost 0 bases, with 9 bases spanning the gap. CDR3 size: 13 residues. CDR3 in DNA: TGTGCCAGCAGCCCACAGGGCTCCTACGAGCAGTACTTC. It is translated as CASSPQGSYEQYF.